These 6 T cell receptor beta chains were all obtained from the same sample, sequenced in a study of blood T cell repertoires in COVID-19. TCRdb's copy holds only in-frame clones and misses some; the assay was immunoSEQ multiplex PCR. The table records some 120,000 clones, about nine tenths of them present only once. Sequencing was done on a sample of peripheral blood. The receptors here all came from a human donor with active COVID-19. The donor label of this sample is uncertain.

The chain has TRBV28 and TRBJ2-1, with 8 bases fitting TRBD2. V lost 11 bases to trimming and J lost 7 bases; unmatched junction nucleotides: 28. This CDR3 is built from 19 residues. Germline CDR1 is MDHEN and CDR2 is SYDVKM. The CDR3 coding sequence is TGTGCCCCCACCCACCCTTGGGGCCCGGGGGGGGGAGGGGAGAATGAGCAGTTCTTC. This translates into CAPTHPWGPGGGGENEQFF.

The chain joins TRBV7-2 to TRBJ1-2; 9 nucleotides agree with TRBD1. V dropped 1 base and J dropped 4; count of bases not matched to a gene: 4. Germline CDR1 reads SGHTA; CDR2 reads FQGNSA. The CDR3 is 15 residues long. CDR3 sequence: CASSLVGQGIYGYTF. CDR3 in DNA: TGTGCCAGCAGCTTAGTCGGACAGGGGATCTATGGCTACACCTTC.

This chain connects TRBV9 to TRBJ2-3; D possibly corresponds to TRBD1 (6 bases). There are 14 residues in the CDR3. V was pared by 2 bases and J by 4 bases, with 11 bases between. Germline CDR1 and CDR2: SGDLS and YYNGEE. This CDR3 reads CASSVRGPADTQYF. CDR3 DNA: TGTGCCAGCAGCGTCAGGGGCCCCGCAGATACGCAGTATTTT.

V usage is TRBV7-9 and J usage is TRBJ1-4; weak D call: TRBD1 (5 bases). Germline CDR1 and CDR2: SEHNR and FQNEAQ (reference sequence). The CDR3 extends over 14 amino acids. The germline V and J ends were trimmed by 5 bases and 4 bases, with 11 bases remaining between them. DNA for the CDR3: TGTGCCAGCAGCCAGGGCAATGGTAATGAAAAACTGTTTTTT. It is translated as CASSQGNGNEKLFF.

The chain carries TRBV28 and TRBJ1-5; no firm D call. Between the trimmed V and J ends, which lost 7 bases and 0 bases, there was a span of 13 bases. CDR3 length equals 15 residues. Looked up from germline, CDR1 is MDHEN and CDR2 is SYDVKM. The CDR3 loop reads CASTPQENSNQPQHF. The CDR3 nucleotides are TGTGCCAGCACCCCGCAGGAAAATAGCAATCAGCCCCAGCATTTT.

A single count supports this clone. V gene TRBV18 combines with J gene TRBJ2-5, with D maybe TRBD1 (6 bases). The CDR3 has 15 residues. Germline V lookup: CDR1 KGHSH, CDR2 LQKENI. V lost 3 bases and J 4 bases, leaving 15 bases between the germline ends. For the CDR3, the DNA is TGTGCCAGCTCACCCGAACTACAGGGTGTAGAGACCCAGTACTTC. Amino acids: CASSPELQGVETQYF.